The clone carrying this T cell receptor (beta chain) was observed at least ten times. This entry belongs to a study of T cells in Graves' hyperthyroidism and ophthalmopathy. Whole-study context: Peripheral blood draws took place at initial diagnosis, ahead of any treatment.

Trimming removed 4 bases from V and 0 bases from J; junction bases left unmatched: 9. Germline V lookup: CDR1 SEHNR, CDR2 FQNEAQ (reference sequence). This CDR3 region has 17 residues. RNA transcripts provided the source from which TCR beta CDR3 regions were amplified. When the TCR CDR3 underwent first-round RT-PCR, the HTBI primer set was used. TCRdb recomputed calls from the multiplex PCR reads with MiXCR, one row per CDR3 protein. This sample has approximately 600,000 distinct CDR3 sequences, with around 15% found just once. The V gene is TRBV7-9, the J gene TRBJ2-7; 10 nucleotides line up with TRBD2. Sequencing was carried out using blood. This receptor was obtained from a woman aged 25 to 39 with Graves' hyperthyroidism. Here the CDR3 reads CASSSPVSSGSSYEQYF. DNA of the CDR3: TGTGCCAGCAGCTCCCCAGTATCTAGCGGGAGCTCCTACGAGCAGTACTTC.